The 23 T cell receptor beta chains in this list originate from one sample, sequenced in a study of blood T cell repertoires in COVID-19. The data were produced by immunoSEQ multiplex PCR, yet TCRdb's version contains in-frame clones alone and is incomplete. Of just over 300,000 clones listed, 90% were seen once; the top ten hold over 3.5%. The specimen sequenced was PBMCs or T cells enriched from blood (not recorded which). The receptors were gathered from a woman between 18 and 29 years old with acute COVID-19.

The CDR3 spells CASSLDPAGGYNTQYF. CDR3 DNA: TGTGCCAGCAGCTTGGATCCAGCGGGAGGGTATAATACGCAGTATTTT. The chain uses TRBV5-6 and TRBJ2-3; 10 positions agree with TRBD2. The CDR3 extends over 16 amino acids. Germline V gives CDR1 SGHDT, CDR2 YYEEEE. Trimming cost V 0 bases and J 7 bases; bases outside gene matches: 8.

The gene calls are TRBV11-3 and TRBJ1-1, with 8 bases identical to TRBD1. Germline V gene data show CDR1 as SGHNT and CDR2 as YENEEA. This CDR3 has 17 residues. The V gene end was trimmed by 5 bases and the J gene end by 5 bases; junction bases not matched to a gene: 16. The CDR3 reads CASSPNSPPRGRTEAFF. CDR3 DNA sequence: TGTGCCAGCAGCCCAAATAGTCCCCCCAGGGGGCGGACTGAAGCTTTCTTT.

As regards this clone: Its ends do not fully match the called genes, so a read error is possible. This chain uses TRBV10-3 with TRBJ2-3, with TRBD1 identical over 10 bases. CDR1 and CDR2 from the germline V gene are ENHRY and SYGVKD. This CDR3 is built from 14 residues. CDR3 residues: CAINEGTGADTQYF. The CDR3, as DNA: TGTGCCATCAATGAGGGGACAGGGGCAGATACGCAGTATTTT.

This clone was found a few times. The CDR3: CASSIPRATNEKLFF. DNA for the CDR3: TGTGCCAGTAGCATCCCCCGTGCGACTAATGAAAAACTGTTTTTT. The genes are TRBV19 and TRBJ1-4; D remains ambiguous. V was clipped by 6 bases and J by 2 bases, with 13 bases between them. The CDR3 extends over 15 amino acids. Germline CDR1 reads LNHDA; CDR2 reads SQIVND (reference sequence).

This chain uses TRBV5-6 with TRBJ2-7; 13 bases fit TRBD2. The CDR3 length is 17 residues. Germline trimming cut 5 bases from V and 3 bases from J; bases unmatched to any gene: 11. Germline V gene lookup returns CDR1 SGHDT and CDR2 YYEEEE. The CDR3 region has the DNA TGTGCCAGCAGGGGACTAGCGGGACCCCAGCGGGTCTACGAGCAGTACTTC. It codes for CASRGLAGPQRVYEQYF.

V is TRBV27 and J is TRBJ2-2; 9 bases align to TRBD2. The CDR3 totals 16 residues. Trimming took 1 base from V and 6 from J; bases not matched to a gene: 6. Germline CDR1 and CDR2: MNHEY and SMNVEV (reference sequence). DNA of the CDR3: TGTGCCAGCAGTTTATTTAGCGGGAGCTTGGCCGGGGAGCTGTTTTTT. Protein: CASSLFSGSLAGELFF.

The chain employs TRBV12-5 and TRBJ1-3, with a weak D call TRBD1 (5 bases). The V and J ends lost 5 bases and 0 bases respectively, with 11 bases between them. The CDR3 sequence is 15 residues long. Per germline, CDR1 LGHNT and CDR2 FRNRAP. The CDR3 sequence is CASGAGRSSGNTIYF. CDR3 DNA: TGTGCTAGTGGTGCGGGACGGTCCTCTGGAAACACCATATATTTT. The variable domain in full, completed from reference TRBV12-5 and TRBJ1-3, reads DARVTQTPRHKVTEMGQEVTMRCQPILGHNTVFWYRQTMMQGLELLAYFRNRAPLDDSGMPKDRFSAEMPDATLATLKIQPSEPRDSAVYFCASGAGRSSGNTIYFGEGSWLTVV.

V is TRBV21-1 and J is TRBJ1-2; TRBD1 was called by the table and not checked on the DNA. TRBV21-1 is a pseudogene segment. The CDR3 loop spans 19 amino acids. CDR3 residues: CASPPMARDRERANYGYTF. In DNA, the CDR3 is TGTGCCAGTCCCCCCATGGCCCGGGACAGAGAACGAGCTAACTATGGCTACACCTTC.

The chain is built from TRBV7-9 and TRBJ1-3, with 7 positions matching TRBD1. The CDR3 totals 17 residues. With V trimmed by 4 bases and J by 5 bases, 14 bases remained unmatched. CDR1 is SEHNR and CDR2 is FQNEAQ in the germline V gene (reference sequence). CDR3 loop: CASSSPPTQGLRNTIYF. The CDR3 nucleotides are TGTGCCAGCAGCTCGCCTCCGACACAGGGGCTTAGAAACACCATATATTTT.

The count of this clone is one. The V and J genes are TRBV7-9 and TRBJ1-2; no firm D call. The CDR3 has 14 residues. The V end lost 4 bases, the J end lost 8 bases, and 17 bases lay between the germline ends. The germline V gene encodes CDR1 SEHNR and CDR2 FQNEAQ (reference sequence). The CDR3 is CASSSSRDLDGYTF. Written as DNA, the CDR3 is TGTGCCAGCAGCTCAAGCCGGGATTTGGACGGCTACACCTTC.

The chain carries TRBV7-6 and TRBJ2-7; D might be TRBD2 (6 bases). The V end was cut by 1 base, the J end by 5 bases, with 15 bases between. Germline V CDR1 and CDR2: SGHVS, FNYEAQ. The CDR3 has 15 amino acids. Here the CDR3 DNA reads TGTGCCAGCAGCTTAGGGGCCGGGAGAACAGACGAGCAGTACTTC. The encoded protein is CASSLGAGRTDEQYF.

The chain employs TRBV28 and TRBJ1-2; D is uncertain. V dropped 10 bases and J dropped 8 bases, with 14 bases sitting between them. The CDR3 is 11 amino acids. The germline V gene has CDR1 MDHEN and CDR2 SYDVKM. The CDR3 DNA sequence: TGTGCCACCCGCCCGGGGAAAGGCTACACCTTC. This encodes CATRPGKGYTF.

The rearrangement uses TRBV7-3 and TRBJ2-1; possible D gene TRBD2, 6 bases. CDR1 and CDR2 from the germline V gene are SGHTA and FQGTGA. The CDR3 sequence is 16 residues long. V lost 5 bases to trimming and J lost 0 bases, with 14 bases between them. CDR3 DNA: TGTGCCAGCAGCCGCGACGGGAGTGGCTCCTACAATGAGCAGTTCTTC. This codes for CASSRDGSGSYNEQFF.

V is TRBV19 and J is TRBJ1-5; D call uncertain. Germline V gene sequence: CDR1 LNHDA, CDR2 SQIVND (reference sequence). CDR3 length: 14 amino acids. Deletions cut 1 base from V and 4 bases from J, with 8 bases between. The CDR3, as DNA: TGTGCCAGTAGTATAGTAGAAATTAATCAGCCCCAGCATTTT. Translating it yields CASSIVEINQPQHF.

The CDR3 bases are TGTGCCAGCAGTCCTCCCGGGACTAGCGGGGGCACAGATACGCAGTATTTT. It codes for CASSPPGTSGGTDTQYF. The J gene is TRBJ2-3, the V gene TRBV28; 13 bases line up with TRBD2. The CDR3 spans 17 residues. V shed 5 bases, J shed 1 base, and the junction held 6 bases outside the gene matches. CDR1 is MDHEN, CDR2 SYDVKM, per germline.

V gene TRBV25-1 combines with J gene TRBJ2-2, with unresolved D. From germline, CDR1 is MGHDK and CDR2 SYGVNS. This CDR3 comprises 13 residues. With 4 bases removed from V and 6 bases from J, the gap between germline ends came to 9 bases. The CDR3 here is CASSGASSGELFF. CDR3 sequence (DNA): TGTGCCAGCAGTGGAGCGTCCTCCGGGGAGCTGTTTTTT.

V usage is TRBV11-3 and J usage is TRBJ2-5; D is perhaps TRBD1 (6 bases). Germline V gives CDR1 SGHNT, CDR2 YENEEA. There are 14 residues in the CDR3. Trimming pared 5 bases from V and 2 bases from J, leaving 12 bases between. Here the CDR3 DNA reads TGTGCCAGCAGCCCGCGGACAGCTCAAGAGACCCAGTACTTC. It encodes CASSPRTAQETQYF. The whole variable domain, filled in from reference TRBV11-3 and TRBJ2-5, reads EAGVVQSPRYKIIEKKQPVAFWCNPISGHNTLYWYLQNLGQGPELLIRYENEEAVDDSQLPKDRFSAERLKGVDSTLKIQPAELGDSAVYLCASSPRTAQETQYFGPGTRLLVL.

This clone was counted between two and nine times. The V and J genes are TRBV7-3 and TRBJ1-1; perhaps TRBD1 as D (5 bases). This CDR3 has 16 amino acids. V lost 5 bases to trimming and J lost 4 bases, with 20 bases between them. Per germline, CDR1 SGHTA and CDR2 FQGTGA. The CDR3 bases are TGTGCCAGCAGCCCCCGGGCAGGGATGGAAAGCACTGAAGCTTTCTTT. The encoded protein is CASSPRAGMESTEAFF.

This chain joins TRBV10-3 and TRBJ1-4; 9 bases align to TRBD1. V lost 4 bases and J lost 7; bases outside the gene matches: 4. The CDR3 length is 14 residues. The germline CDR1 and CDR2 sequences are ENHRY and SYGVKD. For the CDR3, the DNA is TGTGCCATCAGTGGGACAGGGGCGGTTGAAAAACTGTTTTTT. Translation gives CAISGTGAVEKLFF.

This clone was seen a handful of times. The CDR3 sequence: CASSEGAVEQYF. CDR3 DNA: TGTGCCAGCAGTGAAGGGGCAGTTGAGCAGTACTTC. The chain uses TRBV2 and TRBJ2-7; D unresolved. Germline CDR1 is SNHLY and CDR2 is FYNNEI. Trimming stripped 1 base from V and 7 bases from J, with 8 bases between. This CDR3 spans 12 amino acids.

Here the CDR3 DNA reads TGTGCCAGCAGCTTATCTCTTAGCAATCAGCCCCAGCATTTT. Its translation is CASSLSLSNQPQHF. The chain carries TRBV7-2 and TRBJ1-5, with D hard to call. The V gene lost 2 bases and the J gene lost 0 bases, with 5 bases spanning the gap. Germline V gives CDR1 SGHTA, CDR2 FQGNSA. CDR3 length equals 14 residues.

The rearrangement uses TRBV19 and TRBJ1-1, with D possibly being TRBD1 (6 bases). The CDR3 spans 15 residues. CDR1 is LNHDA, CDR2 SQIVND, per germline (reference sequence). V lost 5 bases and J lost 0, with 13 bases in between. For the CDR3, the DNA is TGTGCCAGTAGTTATTCAGGGGTGATGAACACTGAAGCTTTCTTT. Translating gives CASSYSGVMNTEAFF. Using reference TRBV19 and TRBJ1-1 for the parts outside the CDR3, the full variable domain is DGGITQSPKYLFRKEGQNVTLSCEQNLNHDAMYWYRQDPGQGLRLIYYSQIVNDFQKGDIAEGYSVSREKKESFPLTVTSAQKNPTAFYLCASSYSGVMNTEAFFGQGTRLTVV.

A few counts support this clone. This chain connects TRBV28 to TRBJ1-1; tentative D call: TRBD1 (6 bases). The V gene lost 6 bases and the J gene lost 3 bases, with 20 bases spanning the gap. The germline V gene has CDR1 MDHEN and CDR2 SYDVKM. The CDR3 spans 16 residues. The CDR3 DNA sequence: TGTGCCAGCAGGCTCCCGTACCAGGGGCTAGACACTGAAGCTTTCTTT. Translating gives CASRLPYQGLDTEAFF.